What follows describes a single TCR beta chain. Its antigen specificity is not known. No quality values exist for individual bases; no much larger clone is one base distant. This sample was included in a study of blood T cell repertoires in COVID-19 (dated by TCRdb to 2020 to 2021). For context, the study as a whole: Collaborator samples came from the United States, Italy and Spain and covered acute and convalescent phases of COVID-19. The material from the prospective study consisted of cDNA or gDNA derived from T cells, B-cell-depleted T cells, or PBMCs. Deeply sampled blood TCRbeta repertoires from subjects exposed to, actively infected with, or recovered from COVID-19 were included in the dataset. The repertoires were released in a freely available public database intended as a resource for research on the immune response to SARS-CoV-2. Samples were obtained from the ongoing ImmuneRACE study (first 160 participants) and from approximately 1,200 subjects provided by 6 global collaborators. A de-identified subject ID, COVID-19 status, age in years and sex were almost always included in the sample metadata. HLA class I and class II types, where available, came from metadata supplied by the sample provider rather than from assay-based typing. The full study reports these points: How much clinical and demographic metadata was included differed by source and by participant, and the metadata was provided uncurated.

The immunoSEQ Assay, a bias-controlled multiplex PCR, was used to amplify TCRbeta CDR3 regions from genomic DNA. Per the original workflow: The number of nucleated cells in each sample was estimated by amplification of reference gene primers within the assay. Sequence reads were collapsed and filtered to measure the absolute abundance of every unique TCRbeta CDR3 rearrangement. Productive Simpson clonality was computed per sample as the square root of Simpson's diversity index over productive rearrangements. This immuneACCESS table, as held by TCRdb, lists in-frame sequences with V and J called but not all clones. Of the missing ones, under half trace to an unresolved V gene in checked studies; the others have no known cause. That table supplies the V and J calls and clone size; D and trimming were determined from the DNA. The sample contains under 85,000 clones, approximately 83% of them found a single time. Around 3.2% of the sample is taken by the ten largest.

The CDR3 has 14 amino acids, counting the end cysteine and phenylalanine. The sequence is cut down to CDR3 DNA, 42 bases in frame from base 1. Trimming takes 3 bases from V and 3 bases from J, and the germline ends sit 9 bases apart. Looking up the germline V gene yields CDR1 SGHRS and CDR2 YFSETQ. Whole blood was collected in K2EDTA tubes by collaborating institutions according to the institutions' own protocols. For TCRbeta analysis, collaborator samples were shipped as frozen whole blood, as isolated PBMCs, or as DNA extracted from either sample type. This TCR was sampled from an elderly man with acute or convalescent COVID-19. Recombination connected TRBV5-1 to TRBJ2-2, with the D segment identity uncertain. What was sequenced was peripheral blood. The nucleotides read TGCGCCAGCAGCTCAGATGAACACACCGGGGAGCTGTTTTTT. Protein translation: CASSSDEHTGELFF.